This T cell receptor beta chain originates from a study of blood T cell repertoires in COVID-19. About the study: Italy, Spain and the United States were the sources of the convalescent and acute COVID-19 samples. T cells, B-cell-depleted T cells, or PBMCs supplied cDNA or gDNA.

Original analysis: From reference gene primer amplification, estimates of nucleated cell counts were derived. Using immunoSEQ multiplex PCR, the repertoire was profiled, and TCRdb retains in-frame clones only, with some absent. V and J calls plus clone size are reproduced from that table; the DNA served to infer D and trimming. The sample lists about half a million clones, over 75% seen once, with approximately 2.9% in the top ten. Between the trimmed V and J ends, which lost 2 bases and 1 base, there was a span of 5 bases. This CDR3 contains 13 residues. Germline assignment: CDR1 MDHEN and CDR2 SYDVKM.

This receptor was taken from a human donor in a cohort sampled during active COVID-19. The gene calls are TRBV28 and TRBJ1-1; D unclear. Specimen: peripheral blood. CDR3 coding DNA: TGTGCCAGCAGTTTACCCCAGAACACTGAAGCTTTCTTT. This translates into CASSLPQNTEAFF.